This T cell receptor beta chain was retrieved from a study of T-cell memory formation after mild COVID-19. Study overall: Largely, TCR clusters stayed within a single donor. Overall study findings and caveats: Certain responding clones were present in pre-infection memory, suggesting participation of cross-reactive memory. Clones that contracted clustered mainly in CM and EM if CD4+ and in EMRA if CD8+.

The 5'RACE method, run with constant-segment primers, produced TCR alpha and TCR beta cDNA libraries (carrying sample barcodes and UMIs). In TCRdb, the 5' RACE reads were re-called with MiXCR into one record per CDR3 protein. The table records a few hundred thousand distinct CDR3 sequences, 15% to 20% of them present only once. As concerns this clonotype: What it binds is not known.

Trimming left V 4 bases short and J 0 bases short, with 14 bases between. Germline CDR1 and CDR2: LGHNA and YSLEER. CDR3 size: 16 residues. The chain combines TRBV4-3 with TRBJ2-3; a possible D gene is TRBD1 (6 bases). This sequence originates from a man younger than 30 who had mild COVID-19 (a few samples of this study predate the infection). Cell type and time point are not known. Sequencing was carried out using PBMCs or a T cell subset sorted from them (not recorded which). The CDR3 loop reads CASSPGYRVSTDTQYF. The CDR3, as DNA: TGCGCCAGCAGCCCGGGCTACAGGGTTAGCACAGATACGCAGTATTTT.